This T cell receptor (beta chain) appears in the sequencing data of a study of shared clonotypes between healthy human individuals. Assay: immunoSEQ multiplex PCR; the TCRdb copy retains only in-frame clones and omits some. The profile shows 330,000 or so clones, 73% of them singletons. This CDR3 comprises 14 residues. CDR1 SQVTM and CDR2 ANQGSEA come from the germline V gene. Trimming cost V 4 bases and J 6 bases, with 16 bases left between them. Specimen: memory CD4+ T cells sorted from blood. Regarding subset: CD45RA-negative fraction. The J gene is TRBJ2-1, the V gene TRBV29-1; no reliable D call. The TCR originated in a man between 25 and 39 years old in good health. CDR3 DNA sequence: TGCAGCGTTGTTTACAGCCTCTGGGGCAATGAGCAGTTCTTC. Protein product: CSVVYSLWGNEQFF.